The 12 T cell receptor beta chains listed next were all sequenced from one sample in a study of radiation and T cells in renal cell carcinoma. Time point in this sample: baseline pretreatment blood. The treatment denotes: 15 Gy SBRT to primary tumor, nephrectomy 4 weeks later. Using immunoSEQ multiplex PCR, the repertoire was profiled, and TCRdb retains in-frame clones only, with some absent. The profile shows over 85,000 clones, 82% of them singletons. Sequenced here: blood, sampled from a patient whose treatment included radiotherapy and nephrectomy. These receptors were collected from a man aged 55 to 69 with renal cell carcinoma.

CDR3 in amino acids: CASSSATNRGLSGYTF. The CDR3, as DNA: TGTGCCAGCAGTTCCGCAACGAACAGGGGGCTTTCTGGCTACACCTTC. The rearrangement links TRBV27 to TRBJ1-2; 9 positions agree with TRBD1. Trimming cost V 4 bases and J 7 bases; bases outside gene matches: 13. Germline V gene lookup returns CDR1 MNHEY and CDR2 SMNVEV (reference sequence). This CDR3 spans 16 amino acids.

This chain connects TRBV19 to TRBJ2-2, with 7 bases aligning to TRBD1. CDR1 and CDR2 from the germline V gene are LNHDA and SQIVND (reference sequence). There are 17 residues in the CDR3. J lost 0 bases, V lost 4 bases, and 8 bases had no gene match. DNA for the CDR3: TGTGCCAGTAGTACCAGACAGGGCCGGTCGAACACCGGGGAGCTGTTTTTT. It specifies CASSTRQGRSNTGELFF.

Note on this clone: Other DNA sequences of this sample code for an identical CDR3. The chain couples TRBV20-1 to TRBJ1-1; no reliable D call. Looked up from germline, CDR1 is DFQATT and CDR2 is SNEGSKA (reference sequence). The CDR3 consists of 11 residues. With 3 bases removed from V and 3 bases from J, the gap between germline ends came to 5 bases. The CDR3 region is CSARRDTEAFF. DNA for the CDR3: TGCAGTGCTAGGAGGGACACTGAAGCTTTCTTT.

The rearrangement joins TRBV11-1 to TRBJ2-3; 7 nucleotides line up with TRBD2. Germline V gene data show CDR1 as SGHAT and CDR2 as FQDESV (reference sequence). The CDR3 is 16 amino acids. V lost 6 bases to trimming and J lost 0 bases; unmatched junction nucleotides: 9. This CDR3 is CASSTREEPSTDTQYF. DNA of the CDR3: TGTGCCAGCAGTACCCGGGAGGAACCTAGCACAGATACGCAGTATTTT.

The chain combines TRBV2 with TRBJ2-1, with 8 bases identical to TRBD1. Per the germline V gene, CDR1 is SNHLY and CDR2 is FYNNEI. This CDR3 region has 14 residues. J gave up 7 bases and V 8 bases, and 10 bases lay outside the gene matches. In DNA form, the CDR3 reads TGTGCCAGCGTAGGGCAGGGGGCTGGGAATGAGCAGTTCTTC. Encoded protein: CASVGQGAGNEQFF.

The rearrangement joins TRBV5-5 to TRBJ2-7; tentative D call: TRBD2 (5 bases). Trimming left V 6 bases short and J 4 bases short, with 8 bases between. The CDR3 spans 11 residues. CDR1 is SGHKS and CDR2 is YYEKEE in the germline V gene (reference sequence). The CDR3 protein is CASNRGYEQYF. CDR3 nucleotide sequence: TGTGCCAGCAATCGGGGATACGAGCAGTACTTC.

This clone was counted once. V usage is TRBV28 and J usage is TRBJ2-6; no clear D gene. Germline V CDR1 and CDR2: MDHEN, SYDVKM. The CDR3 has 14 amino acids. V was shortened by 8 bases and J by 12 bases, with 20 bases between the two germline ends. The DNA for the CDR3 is TGTGCCAGCCAAAAACGCCCGAGGTCCGGCGTCCTGACTTTC. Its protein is CASQKRPRSGVLTF.

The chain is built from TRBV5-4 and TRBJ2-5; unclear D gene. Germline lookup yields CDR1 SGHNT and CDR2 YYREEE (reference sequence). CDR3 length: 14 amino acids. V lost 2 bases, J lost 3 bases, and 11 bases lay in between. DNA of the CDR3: TGTGCCAGCAGCTTTGTGGGCCTCGAAGAGACCCAGTACTTC. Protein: CASSFVGLEETQYF.

The CDR3 is CASSFGRGDREQYF. The CDR3 nucleotides are TGTGCCAGCAGCTTTGGGCGGGGTGACCGCGAGCAGTACTTC. The chain is built from TRBV11-2 and TRBJ2-7; TRBD2 is a possible D gene (6 bases). CDR1 and CDR2 (germline): SGHAT, FQNNGV. The CDR3 sequence is 14 residues long. V was trimmed by 3 bases and J by 6 bases, leaving 15 bases between them.

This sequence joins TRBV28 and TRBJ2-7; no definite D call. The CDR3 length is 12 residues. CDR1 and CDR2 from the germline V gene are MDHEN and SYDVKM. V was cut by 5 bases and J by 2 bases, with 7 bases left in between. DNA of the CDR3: TGTGCCAGCAGTGGGAACACCTACGAGCAGTACTTC. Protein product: CASSGNTYEQYF.

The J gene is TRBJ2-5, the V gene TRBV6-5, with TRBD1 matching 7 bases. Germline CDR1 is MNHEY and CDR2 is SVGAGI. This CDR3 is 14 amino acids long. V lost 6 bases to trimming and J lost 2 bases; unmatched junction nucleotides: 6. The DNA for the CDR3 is TGTGCCAGCAGGGCCGGACAGGCTCAAGAGACCCAGTACTTC. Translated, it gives CASRAGQAQETQYF.

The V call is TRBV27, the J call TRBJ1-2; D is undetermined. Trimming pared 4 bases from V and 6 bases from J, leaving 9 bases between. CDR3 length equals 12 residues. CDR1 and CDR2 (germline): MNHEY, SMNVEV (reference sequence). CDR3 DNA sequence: TGTGCCAGCAGTTCCCGTTTGCATGGCTACACCTTC. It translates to CASSSRLHGYTF.